The 21 T cell receptor beta chains below were found in one sample sequenced in a study of CD8 T cells in ankylosing spondylitis. Broader study findings: Seemingly distinctive of ankylosing spondylitis blood was a TCR beta motif formed by eight highly homologous variants.

MiXCR was run by TCRdb on the 5' RACE reads, yielding one entry per CDR3 protein. There are some 400,000 distinct CDR3 sequences in the sample; 20% to 25% occur only once, and approximately 16% lies in the top ten. These receptors have no known antigen. The sample taken for sequencing was blood, either unsorted or a sorted T cell fraction (not recorded which). The receptor set was obtained from a male donor with ankylosing spondylitis.

The V call is TRBV6-2 or TRBV6-3, the J call TRBJ2-3; D gene unclear. CDR1 MNHEY and CDR2 SVGEGT come from the germline V gene. Trimming shortened V by 5 bases and J by 6 bases, and 6 bases separated the two germline ends. CDR3 length equals 11 residues. The CDR3 coding sequence is TGTGCCAGCAGTCGGATTGATACGCAGTATTTT. This encodes CASSRIDTQYF.

V gene TRBV19 combines with J gene TRBJ1-5, with D unclear. Germline CDR1 LNHDA, CDR2 SQIVND (reference sequence). The CDR3 contains 14 residues. V was pared by 6 bases and J by 3 bases, with 12 bases between. CDR3 loop: CASSVNTNNQPQHF. The DNA of the CDR3 is TGTGCCAGTAGCGTTAATACGAACAATCAGCCCCAGCATTTT.

There are a few counts of this clonotype. This chain joins TRBV2 and TRBJ1-4; 8 nucleotides match TRBD1. Germline V gene lookup returns CDR1 SNHLY and CDR2 FYNNEI. The CDR3 covers 13 residues. V was clipped by 4 bases and J by 7 bases; unmatched bases: 2. This chain's CDR3 is CASSGTGPEKLFF. CDR3 nucleotides: TGTGCCAGCAGTGGGACAGGGCCTGAAAAACTGTTTTTT. The entire variable domain, with the rest obtained from reference TRBV2 and TRBJ1-4, is as follows: EPEVTQTPSHQVTQMGQEVILRCVPISNHLYFYWYRQILGQKVEFLVSFYNNEISEKSEIFDDQFSVERPDGSNFTLKIRSTKLEDSAMYFCASSGTGPEKLFFGSGTQLSVL.

This rearrangement joins TRBV5-1 to TRBJ2-1; 8 nucleotides match TRBD2. The length of the CDR3 is 15 residues. With V trimmed by 3 bases and J by 5 bases, 7 bases remained unmatched. Germline V gives CDR1 SGHRS, CDR2 YFSETQ. The CDR3 nucleotides read TGCGCCAGCAGCTCCATGAGCGGGAGAAACAATGAGCAGTTCTTC. It specifies CASSSMSGRNNEQFF.

CDR3 nucleotide sequence: TGTGCCAGCAGCCAGCGACAGGGCCATAATCAGCCCCAGCATTTT. Encoded protein: CASSQRQGHNQPQHF. This chain uses TRBV7-2 with TRBJ1-5; 7 nucleotides match TRBD1. Germline V CDR1 and CDR2: SGHTA, FQGNSA. The J segment lost 4 bases and the V segment lost 5 bases, leaving 8 bases of the junction unmatched. This CDR3 is 15 amino acids long.

The chain employs TRBV7-9 and TRBJ2-1; 11 nucleotides agree with TRBD2. The germline V gene has CDR1 SEHNR and CDR2 FQNEAQ (reference sequence). The CDR3 runs to 16 residues. The J segment lost 8 bases and the V segment lost 1 base, leaving 7 bases of the junction unmatched. Written as DNA, the CDR3 is TGTGCCAGCAGCTTAGGGATTAGCGGGAGGGATCATGAGCAGTTCTTC. It is translated as CASSLGISGRDHEQFF.

The chain joins TRBV9 to TRBJ2-3; TRBD2 agrees at 8 bases. Trimming took 1 base from V and 0 from J; bases not matched to a gene: 1. CDR3 length: 15 residues. Germline V gene data show CDR1 as SGDLS and CDR2 as YYNGEE. CDR3 bases: TGTGCCAGCAGCGTACGGGAGGGGAGCACAGATACGCAGTATTTT. Protein product: CASSVREGSTDTQYF.

The rearrangement links TRBV24-1 to TRBJ2-7; D is unclear. Trimming removed 4 bases from V and 3 bases from J, with 9 bases in between. The germline CDR1 and CDR2 sequences are KGHDR and SFDVKD. This CDR3 comprises 13 residues. The CDR3 sequence: CATSDYRNYEQYF. CDR3 nucleotide sequence: TGTGCCACCAGTGACTACAGAAACTACGAGCAGTACTTC.

The chain employs TRBV12-3 or TRBV12-4 and TRBJ2-7; 8 bases line up with TRBD1. V gave up 5 bases and J gave up 7 bases; unmatched junction bases: 13. CDR3 length: 15 residues. CDR3 residues: CASSIGQGERREQYF. The CDR3 bases are TGTGCCAGCAGTATCGGACAGGGAGAAAGGAGGGAGCAGTACTTC.

This clonotype has more than one count but fewer than ten. The chain combines TRBV7-3 with TRBJ2-3; D gene uncertain. This CDR3 contains 14 residues. Germline values: CDR1 SGHTA, CDR2 FQGTGA. Trimming stripped 3 bases from V and 2 bases from J, with 9 bases between. The CDR3 DNA is TGTGCCAGCAGCTTCGGAATGTTCACAGATACGCAGTATTTT. This translates into CASSFGMFTDTQYF.

The V gene is TRBV7-3, the J gene TRBJ2-1; D remains ambiguous. V dropped 0 bases and J dropped 9 bases, with 12 bases sitting between them. The CDR3 length is 14 residues. Germline V gene data show CDR1 as SGHTA and CDR2 as FQGTGA. The CDR3: CASSLTNRQGEQFF. For the CDR3, the DNA is TGTGCCAGCAGCTTAACAAACCGGCAAGGTGAGCAGTTCTTC.

The genes are TRBV12-5 and TRBJ1-5; a possible D gene is TRBD1 (6 bases). CDR3 length: 17 residues. V was shortened by 1 base and J by 2 bases, with 15 bases between the two germline ends. Germline CDR1 and CDR2: LGHNT and FRNRAP. The CDR3 spells CASGLEAGDIGNQPQHF. The CDR3 DNA is TGTGCTAGTGGTTTGGAGGCAGGGGATATTGGCAATCAGCCCCAGCATTTT.

This clonotype was observed a handful of times. V usage is TRBV20-1 and J usage is TRBJ2-7; D call uncertain. The CDR3 loop spans 14 amino acids. Germline V gene sequence: CDR1 DFQATT, CDR2 SNEGSKA (reference sequence). Trimming cost V 5 bases and J 2 bases, with 16 bases left between them. In DNA, the CDR3 is TGCAGTGCTGCCTCCCATGGGCCCCCCTACGAGCAGTACTTC. As protein: CSAASHGPPYEQYF.

This clonotype has a handful of counts. The chain links TRBV12-3 or TRBV12-4 to TRBJ1-2; TRBD1 agrees at 11 bases. The CDR3 runs 13 residues. Germline trimming cut 6 bases from V and 6 bases from J; bases unmatched to any gene: 3. This chain's CDR3 is CASSSDRGHGYTF. In nucleotides, the CDR3 is TGTGCCAGCAGCTCGGACAGGGGGCATGGCTACACCTTC.

This clonotype was counted ten times or more. V gene TRBV29-1 combines with J gene TRBJ2-7; 11 nucleotides agree with TRBD2. Trimming cost V 4 bases and J 3 bases; bases outside gene matches: 2. The CDR3 is made up of 13 amino acids. The V gene's germline CDR1 is SQVTM and CDR2 ANQGSEA. CDR3 sequence (DNA): TGCAGCGTTGTACTAGCGGGAGACTACGAGCAGTACTTC. Translation gives CSVVLAGDYEQYF.

This sequence joins TRBV10-3 and TRBJ2-1; no reliable D call. Germline-derived CDR1 and CDR2 are ENHRY and SYGVKD. V was pared by 1 base and J by 3 bases, with 1 base between. CDR3 size: 12 residues. CDR3 loop: CAISEYYNEQFF. In DNA, the CDR3 is TGTGCCATCAGTGAGTACTACAATGAGCAGTTCTTC.

V and J are TRBV2 and TRBJ2-7, with a tentative D call TRBD2 (6 bases). V lost 4 bases to trimming and J lost 0 bases, with 16 bases between them. Germline CDR1 SNHLY, CDR2 FYNNEI. This CDR3 spans 16 amino acids. CDR3 in DNA: TGTGCCAGCAGTGGGGACCCCGGAGGGGCCTCCTACGAGCAGTACTTC. Its protein product is CASSGDPGGASYEQYF.

The chain recombines TRBV7-8 with TRBJ2-5; D ambiguous. CDR1 is SGHVS and CDR2 is FQNEAQ in the germline V gene. V was trimmed by 1 base and J by 3 bases, leaving 18 bases between them. The CDR3 contains 17 residues. The CDR3 reads CASSLGLSGARKETQYF. The CDR3 DNA follows: TGTGCCAGCAGCTTAGGGCTTTCGGGCGCCAGGAAAGAGACCCAGTACTTC.

The chain couples TRBV5-6 to TRBJ1-2; no definite D call. Trimming took off 2 bases at V and 7 bases at J, with 9 bases between the two ends. The CDR3 has 12 amino acids. CDR1 and CDR2 (germline): SGHDT, YYEEEE. CDR3 bases: TGTGCCAGCAGCTTATCGGTCCGTGGCTACACCTTC. Translating it yields CASSLSVRGYTF.

CDR3 coding DNA: TGTGCCAGCGGGTCCGGGACAGGAAGAGCTGAAGCTTTCTTT. This translates into CASGSGTGRAEAFF. The chain recombines TRBV2 with TRBJ1-1; 8 positions agree with TRBD1. CDR3 length: 14 amino acids. With 8 bases clipped from V and 6 bases from J, the junction kept 11 bases outside the gene matches. Germline lookup yields CDR1 SNHLY and CDR2 FYNNEI. The whole variable domain, filled in from reference TRBV2 and TRBJ1-1, reads EPEVTQTPSHQVTQMGQEVILRCVPISNHLYFYWYRQILGQKVEFLVSFYNNEISEKSEIFDDQFSVERPDGSNFTLKIRSTKLEDSAMYFCASGSGTGRAEAFFGQGTRLTVV.

The rearrangement uses TRBV10-3 and TRBJ1-1, with D possibly matching TRBD1 (6 bases). The CDR3 contains 12 residues. Germline loops: CDR1 ENHRY, CDR2 SYGVKD. The V and J ends lost 11 bases and 1 base respectively, with 11 bases between them. CDR3 in amino acids: CAAGTWNTEAFF. CDR3 coding DNA: TGTGCCGCCGGGACATGGAACACTGAAGCTTTCTTT.